Listed below are T cell receptor beta chains from one sample, sequenced in a study of cytomegalovirus exposure and HLA in healthy donors. Some clones are missing from TCRdb's copy, which holds only in-frame ones; the method was immunoSEQ multiplex PCR. The sample records about 69,000 clones, just over 65% being singletons. Sequencing used PBMCs. All receptors derive from a woman aged 30 to 39 in good health and CMV-seronegative. Both conserved end residues are part of each CDR3. The D gene is left open where the match is weak. Clone size is shown for a subset of rows, as once, few, many or a class of expanded clone.

>TRBJ1-2|-|-|TRBV18
TGTGCCAGCTCACTCTCCACAGCGGGCTTTGGCTACACCTTC
CASSLSTAGFGYTF
>TRBJ2-1|TRBD2|-|TRBV6-6
TGTGCCAGCAGCTCTACCTTAGCGGGGGGGTACAATGAGCAGTTCTTC
CASSSTLAGGYNEQFF
>TRBJ1-5|-|few|TRBV13
TGTGCCAGCAGCTTAGGCGGTCCGGGGAATCAGCCCCAGCATTTT
CASSLGGPGNQPQHF
>TRBJ2-3|TRBD1|-|TRBV6-6
TGTGCCAGCTTATCGACAGGGGGTGTGAAAGATACGCAGTATTTT
CASLSTGGVKDTQYF
>TRBJ2-7|TRBD2|-|TRBV5-1
TGCGCCAGCAGCTTTACTAGCGGGGGGCCCTACGAGCAGTACTTC
CASSFTSGGPYEQYF
>TRBJ1-4|-|few|TRBV19
TGTGCCAGTAGTATATTCCCCAGGACAACTAATGAAAAACTGTTTTTT
CASSIFPRTTNEKLFF
>TRBJ1-3|TRBD1|-|TRBV19
TGTGCCAGTAGTACATCAGGGGGAGGAAACACCATATATTTT
CASSTSGGGNTIYF
>TRBJ1-3|-|-|TRBV15
TGTGCCACCAGCAGCTCACGTGCAGCTGGAAACACCATATATTTT
CATSSSRAAGNTIYF
>TRBJ2-7|-|-|TRBV20-1
TGCAGTGCTAGAACTACCTACGAGCAGTACTTC
CSARTTYEQYF
>TRBJ2-3|TRBD2|-|TRBV4-2
TGTGCCAGCAGCCAAGATAGGGCTAGCGGGGCTGATACGCAGTATTTT
CASSQDRASGADTQYF
>TRBJ1-2|-|-|TRBV30
TGTGCCTGGAGTGTAAAGAGGAGGAGGGGCTACACCTTC
CAWSVKRRRGYTF
>TRBJ2-1|-|-|TRBV7-3
TGTGCCAGCAGCTTAACGCACTCAAACAATGAGCAGTTCTTC
CASSLTHSNNEQFF
>TRBJ1-1|TRBD1|-|TRBV5-8
TGTGCCAGCAGCTTGTATGTCGACAGGGACACTGAGGCTTTCTTT
CASSLYVDRDTEAFF
>TRBJ2-1|TRBD2|many|TRBV5-6
TGTGCCAGCAGCCACCCCTTCCAGCGGGGGAAGAACAATGAGCAGTTCTTC
CASSHPFQRGKNNEQFF
>TRBJ1-6|-|-|TRBV19
TGTGCCAGTAGTGGTTGGTCCGGGGTGAATTCACCCCTCCACTTT
CASSGWSGVNSPLHF
>TRBJ2-7|TRBD1|-|TRBV11-2
TGTGCCAGCAGCTTAGCTCCAGGGGGCAGGGAGCAGTACTTC
CASSLAPGGREQYF
>TRBJ1-6|TRBD1|-|TRBV2
TGTGCCAGCAGAGGCCGACAGGGTCATTCACCCCTCCACTTT
CASRGRQGHSPLHF
>TRBJ1-2|TRBD1|few|TRBV7-9
TGTTCCAGCGGACAGGGCAACTATGGCTACACCTTC
CSSGQGNYGYTF
>TRBJ1-3|-|-|TRBV19
TGTGCCAGTAGCCGAGGGGGTACTTCGGGAAACACCATATATTTT
CASSRGGTSGNTIYF
>TRBJ1-5|-|-|TRBV27
TGTGCCAGCAGTTTATTAGGGGGAATGCAGCCCCAGCATTTT
CASSLLGGMQPQHF
>TRBJ2-7|TRBD1|-|TRBV28
TGTGCCAGCAGCCCGGGCGGGACAGGGGGCTTCTACGAGCAGTACTTC
CASSPGGTGGFYEQYF
>TRBJ1-2|-|once|TRBV5-6
TGTGCCAGCAGCTTTCAACAGGCTAACTATGGCTACACCTTC
CASSFQQANYGYTF
>TRBJ2-3|-|-|TRBV2
TGTGCCAGCAGTGAAACGGCAGATACGCAGTATTTT
CASSETADTQYF
>TRBJ2-7|-|few|TRBV5-4
TGTGCCAGCAGCAGGACTACCACCGAGCAGTACTTC
CASSRTTTEQYF
>TRBJ2-1|TRBD2|-|TRBV30
TGTGCCTGGAAGAGCGGGGGGCACAATGAGCAGTTCTTC
CAWKSGGHNEQFF
>TRBJ1-1|-|-|TRBV5-1
TGCGCCAGCAGCTTGGATGGCACGAACACTGAAGCTTTCTTT
CASSLDGTNTEAFF
>TRBJ1-1|-|few|TRBV6-5
TGTGCCAGCACCCGAGAGGAAGACACTGAAGCTTTCTTT
CASTREEDTEAFF
>TRBJ1-4|TRBD1|-|TRBV7-9
TGTGCCAGCAGCTTAGAGGACAGGGAGAAGAAACTGTTTTTT
CASSLEDREKKLFF
>TRBJ1-1|-|-|TRBV2
TGTGCCAGCACATCAGTGACAACCAACACTGAAGCTTTCTTT
CASTSVTTNTEAFF
>TRBJ2-7|-|-|TRBV7-2
TGTGCCAGCAGCTCAAAAAACCCCCGAGGGAGCGCCTACGAGCAGTACTTC
CASSSKNPRGSAYEQYF
>TRBJ2-7|TRBD1|-|TRBV25-1
TGTGCCAGCAGAACGGACAGGGCTCCCTACGAGCAGTACTTC
CASRTDRAPYEQYF
>TRBJ1-1|-|-|TRBV2
TGTGCCAGCAGTGAAATGTACAGCCTACATTTGGGTACTGAAGCTTTCTTT
CASSEMYSLHLGTEAFF
>TRBJ1-5|-|-|TRBV30
TGTGCCTGGACCCCTAAGGGGCAGAGAAACAATCAGCCCCAGCATTTT
CAWTPKGQRNNQPQHF
>TRBJ1-1|-|-|TRBV28
TGTGCCAGCAGTCGACAATTCACTGAAGCTTTCTTT
CASSRQFTEAFF
>TRBJ2-3|TRBD2|-|TRBV6-1
TGTGCCAGCAGTGCCCGGGGGGTAGCGGGGGGCTCGGATACGCAGTATTTT
CASSARGVAGGSDTQYF
>TRBJ2-3|TRBD1|-|TRBV29-1
TGCAGCGGCAAGGGACAGGGGACAGATACGCAGTATTTT
CSGKGQGTDTQYF
>TRBJ1-1|-|few|TRBV2
TGTGCCACACACCAAACAGTATTGAGCACTGAAGCTTTCTTT
CATHQTVLSTEAFF
>TRBJ2-1|TRBD2|-|TRBV6-4
TGTGCCAGCAGCCCTAGAGCGGGAGCCTCCAATGAGCAGTTCTTC
CASSPRAGASNEQFF
>TRBJ2-7|TRBD2|-|TRBV5-1
TGCGCCAGCAGCTTGTCCGTAAAAGCGGGGTTCTCCTACGAGCAGTACTTC
CASSLSVKAGFSYEQYF
>TRBJ1-1|-|-|TRBV18
TGTGCCAGCTCACCCCCGCCGGGGAGGACTGAAGCTTTCTTT
CASSPPPGRTEAFF
>TRBJ2-3|-|-|TRBV7-8
TGTGCCAGCAGCCTCTCCCCCCAGCGGACCACAGATACGCAGTATTTT
CASSLSPQRTTDTQYF
>TRBJ2-7|-|-|TRBV4-3
TGCGCCAGCAGCCCTAGAACCACGGGCGAGCAGTACTTC
CASSPRTTGEQYF
>TRBJ1-4|-|few|TRBV6-6
TGTGCCAGCAGCCCTGGACAGCGTAATGAAAAACTGTTTTTT
CASSPGQRNEKLFF
>TRBJ2-7|TRBD1|-|TRBV6-5
TGTGCCAGCAGTTACTCGGGACAGGGCGAGCAGTATTTC
CASSYSGQGEQYF
>TRBJ1-2|-|-|TRBV19
TGTGCCAGTCTCTCAGGGGTGGGAGGCTACACCTTC
CASLSGVGGYTF
>TRBJ1-4|-|-|TRBV2
TGTGCCAGCAGTGAAGATGTAGGGGCTAAAGAAAAACTGTTTTTT
CASSEDVGAKEKLFF
>TRBJ1-5|TRBD1|-|TRBV6-5
TGTGCCAGCAGTTCCTACAGGGGAAATCAGCCCCAGCATTTT
CASSSYRGNQPQHF
>TRBJ2-1|TRBD2|-|TRBV2
TGTGCCAGCAGTGAGGCTAGCGGGGGGACTTACAATGAGCAGTTCTTC
CASSEASGGTYNEQFF
>TRBJ2-1|-|-|TRBV7-9
TGTGCCAGCAGCCCTCAGGGCTATGAGCAGTTCTTC
CASSPQGYEQFF
>TRBJ2-3|TRBD2|-|TRBV9
TGTGCCAGCAGCTTTAGCGGGGGGAGCACAGATACGCAGTATTTT
CASSFSGGSTDTQYF
>TRBJ1-1|-|few|TRBV5-1
TGCGCCAGCAGCTTGGCACGGGTGAACACTGAAGCTTTCTTT
CASSLARVNTEAFF